The 29 T cell receptor beta chains below come from one sample, sequenced in a study of T cell responses to AZD1222 COVID-19 vaccine. Using immunoSEQ multiplex PCR, the repertoire was profiled, and TCRdb retains in-frame clones only, with some absent. The repertoire consists of about 77,000 clones, with roughly 90% occurring once and the leading ten covering around 4.5%. The sample consisted of peripheral blood, taken 28 days after the second AZD1222 dose. Source of these receptors: an adult who received the AZD1222 COVID-19 vaccine.

V gene TRBV18 combines with J gene TRBJ2-1, with D possibly matching TRBD2 (5 bases). The CDR3 covers 17 residues. Per the germline V gene, CDR1 is KGHSH and CDR2 is LQKENI. V was cut by 0 bases and J by 1 base, with 13 bases left in between. The CDR3 sequence is CASSPPSSRISYNEQFF. CDR3 nucleotide sequence: TGTGCCAGCTCACCACCGTCTAGCCGGATTTCCTACAATGAGCAGTTCTTC.

The gene calls are TRBV10-1 and TRBJ2-5; TRBD2 agrees at 15 bases. In germline, CDR1 is WNHNN, CDR2 SYGVQD (reference sequence). J was trimmed by 4 bases and V by 2 bases; bases with no gene match: 8. CDR3 length: 18 amino acids. CDR3 loop: CASSEPGLAGGSSETQYF. The CDR3 DNA is TGCGCCAGCAGTGAGCCGGGACTAGCGGGAGGTTCATCAGAGACCCAGTACTTC.

This clone was picked up one time. This rearrangement joins TRBV19 to TRBJ1-2; D remains ambiguous. Germline assignment: CDR1 LNHDA and CDR2 SQIVND (reference sequence). The CDR3 totals 16 residues. V lost 5 bases and J lost 2, with 18 bases in between. Here the CDR3 reads CASSPPGLEGNYGYTF. CDR3 coding DNA: TGTGCCAGTAGTCCCCCGGGCCTCGAGGGAAACTATGGCTACACCTTC.

A few counts support this clone. This rearrangement joins TRBV3-1 (or the pseudogene TRBV3-2) to TRBJ1-3; 7 bases agree with TRBD1. CDR3 size: 18 residues. J was trimmed by 0 bases and V by 2 bases; bases with no gene match: 10. Germline CDR1 is LGHDT and CDR2 is YNNKEL (reference sequence). The CDR3 protein is CASSQNRDRLNSGNTIYF. The DNA of the CDR3 is TGTGCCAGCAGCCAAAACCGGGACAGACTTAACTCTGGAAACACCATATATTTT.

The chain links TRBV7-9 to TRBJ1-1; D is unclear. CDR1 is SEHNR, CDR2 FQNEAQ, per germline (reference sequence). This CDR3 is built from 13 residues. V was cut by 5 bases and J by 5 bases, with 12 bases left in between. CDR3 residues: CASSRGDGTEAFF. In DNA form, the CDR3 reads TGTGCCAGCAGCCGGGGTGATGGAACTGAAGCTTTCTTT.

This chain links TRBV19 with TRBJ1-4, with 11 bases matching TRBD1. The CDR3 covers 13 residues. With V trimmed by 6 bases and J by 8 bases, 2 bases remained unmatched. In germline, CDR1 is LNHDA, CDR2 SQIVND (reference sequence). The CDR3 DNA reads TGTGCCAGTAGGGACAGGGGGCGCGAAAAACTGTTTTTT. This translates into CASRDRGREKLFF. Supplemented by reference TRBV19 and TRBJ1-4, the full variable domain reads DGGITQSPKYLFRKEGQNVTLSCEQNLNHDAMYWYRQDPGQGLRLIYYSQIVNDFQKGDIAEGYSVSREKKESFPLTVTSAQKNPTAFYLCASRDRGREKLFFGSGTQLSVL.

The chain joins TRBV10-3 to TRBJ2-1; D not certain. V gave up 11 bases and J gave up 3 bases, with 11 bases separating them. The length of the CDR3 is 12 residues. The V gene's germline CDR1 is ENHRY and CDR2 SYGVKD. This CDR3 is CASASGYNEQFF. The CDR3 DNA sequence: TGTGCCTCCGCCTCTGGCTACAATGAGCAGTTCTTC.

V usage is TRBV7-9 and J usage is TRBJ2-2, with D perhaps matching TRBD2 (5 bases). V lost 1 base to trimming and J lost 9 bases, with 6 bases between them. Germline V CDR1 and CDR2: SEHNR, FQNEAQ (reference sequence). The CDR3 runs 12 residues. CDR3 region: CASSLGGRELFF. The CDR3 DNA sequence: TGTGCCAGCAGCTTAGGCGGGCGGGAGCTGTTTTTT.

The table lists this clone with a count of one. The V call is TRBV4-1, the J call TRBJ1-1; D is possibly TRBD1 (5 bases). This CDR3 has 15 amino acids. The V end lost 0 bases, the J end lost 1 base, and 9 bases lay between the germline ends. Germline V CDR1 and CDR2: MGHRA, YSYEKL. The DNA of the CDR3 is TGCGCCAGCAGCCAAGATCAGGGAAGGAACACTGAAGCTTTCTTT. It encodes CASSQDQGRNTEAFF.

CDR3 sequence reads: CASSSRDIRPGGNSPLHF. The DNA of the CDR3 is TGTGCCAGCAGCTCCAGGGACATTCGACCCGGAGGAAATTCACCCCTCCACTTT. V is TRBV9 and J is TRBJ1-6; tentatively, D is TRBD1 (6 bases). V was pared by 4 bases and J by 7 bases, with 24 bases between. The CDR3 covers 18 residues. Germline loops: CDR1 SGDLS, CDR2 YYNGEE.

This sequence joins TRBV6-5 and TRBJ1-2, with D maybe TRBD1 (6 bases). The CDR3 consists of 14 residues. Trimming took off 7 bases at V and 7 bases at J, with 19 bases between the two ends. From germline, CDR1 is MNHEY and CDR2 SVGAGI. The CDR3 bases are TGTGCCAGCACCTCCAGCCGGGACAATTTTGGCTACACCTTC. It codes for CASTSSRDNFGYTF.

V and J are TRBV4-3 and TRBJ2-1; 13 bases map to TRBD2. Germline assignment: CDR1 LGHNA and CDR2 YSLEER. The CDR3 contains 15 residues. V was clipped by 2 bases and J by 7 bases; unmatched bases: 2. The CDR3 loop is CASSQTSGRGNEQFF. CDR3 in DNA: TGCGCCAGCAGCCAAACTAGCGGGAGGGGGAATGAGCAGTTCTTC.

The chain joins TRBV20-1 to TRBJ2-1, with 9 nucleotides matching TRBD2. The CDR3 runs 15 residues. Germline CDR1 is DFQATT and CDR2 is SNEGSKA (reference sequence). Unmatched junction bases numbered 9, after V lost 3 bases and J lost 6 bases. In nucleotides, the CDR3 is TGCAGTGCTAGTTCCGGGACTAGCTTCTTCAATGAGCAGTTCTTC. Its translation is CSASSGTSFFNEQFF.

The gene calls are TRBV6-5 and TRBJ2-1, with 9 bases fitting TRBD2. After removal of 9 bases from V and 7 bases from J, the junction contained 13 bases not matched to a gene. Germline CDR1 reads MNHEY; CDR2 reads SVGAGI. CDR3 length equals 15 residues. CDR3 region: CASLGASGNRNEQFF. The DNA for the CDR3 is TGTGCCAGTCTTGGGGCTAGCGGGAACCGGAATGAGCAGTTCTTC.

V is TRBV29-1 and J is TRBJ1-1, with a tentative D call TRBD1 (6 bases). Germline values: CDR1 SQVTM, CDR2 ANQGSEA. The CDR3 contains 15 residues. V dropped 0 bases and J dropped 3 bases, with 14 bases sitting between them. CDR3 region: CSVEEPGARDTEAFF. DNA for the CDR3: TGCAGCGTTGAAGAACCGGGGGCGAGGGACACTGAAGCTTTCTTT. The full variable domain, rest sourced from reference TRBV29-1 and TRBJ1-1, is SAVISQKPSRDICQRGTSLTIQCQVDSQVTMMFWYRQQPGQSLTLIATANQGSEATYESGFVIDKFPISRPNLTFSTLTVSNMSPEDSSIYLCSVEEPGARDTEAFFGQGTRLTVV.

J is TRBJ2-7 and V is TRBV12-3 or TRBV12-4, with TRBD1 matching 7 bases. This CDR3 spans 13 amino acids. V shed 7 bases and J 6 bases; nucleotides not matched to a gene: 9. CDR3 sequence (DNA): TGTGCCAGCACACAAGACAGGGCCCGCGAGCAGTACTTC. The encoded protein is CASTQDRAREQYF.

This clone has a single count. Written as DNA, the CDR3 is TGTGCCAGCAGCTCCCGGCCAGAACTGGGGGAGCAGTACTTC. It encodes CASSSRPELGEQYF. The chain joins TRBV7-9 to TRBJ2-7; D unclear. Germline V gives CDR1 SEHNR, CDR2 FQNEAQ (reference sequence). The CDR3 runs to 14 residues. V was cut by 4 bases and J by 7 bases, with 17 bases left in between.

The chain is built from TRBV19 and TRBJ2-2; D possibly corresponds to TRBD1 (7 bases). Trimming shortened V by 6 bases and J by 7 bases, and 15 bases separated the two germline ends. The CDR3 extends over 14 amino acids. The germline CDR1 and CDR2 sequences are LNHDA and SQIVND (reference sequence). This CDR3 reads CASSTQGEVGELFF. The CDR3 nucleotides read TGTGCCAGTAGCACCCAGGGGGAGGTCGGGGAGCTGTTTTTT.

This chain links TRBV4-1 with TRBJ2-1; 11 nucleotides match TRBD2. The V gene's germline CDR1 is MGHRA and CDR2 YSYEKL. The CDR3 runs to 15 residues. The J segment lost 6 bases and the V segment lost 0 bases, leaving 1 base of the junction unmatched. The CDR3 nucleotides read TGCGCCAGCAGCCAAGAAGGGACTAGCGGCAATGAGCAGTTCTTC. It encodes CASSQEGTSGNEQFF.

The chain uses TRBV9 and TRBJ1-1, with a possible D match to TRBD1 (5 bases). Trimming took off 0 bases at V and 4 bases at J, with 13 bases between the two ends. Germline loops: CDR1 SGDLS, CDR2 YYNGEE. The CDR3 contains 15 residues. For the CDR3, the DNA is TGTGCCAGCAGCGTAGGCAGAGGGGCGCGCACTGAAGCTTTCTTT. Protein: CASSVGRGARTEAFF.

The rearrangement joins TRBV6-2 or TRBV6-3 to TRBJ2-5, with 10 bases lining up with TRBD2. The CDR3 sequence is 16 residues long. V shed 2 bases and J 4 bases; nucleotides not matched to a gene: 7. Looked up from germline, CDR1 is MNHEY and CDR2 is SVGEGT. The chain's CDR3 is CASSYSGRARRETQYF. Here the CDR3 DNA reads TGTGCCAGCAGTTACAGCGGGAGGGCCAGGAGAGAGACCCAGTACTTC.

V is TRBV6-5 and J is TRBJ1-2, with a possible D match to TRBD1 (6 bases). The CDR3 is made up of 13 amino acids. Trimming shortened V by 6 bases and J by 6 bases, and 14 bases separated the two germline ends. From germline, CDR1 is MNHEY and CDR2 SVGAGI. CDR3 sequence (DNA): TGTGCCAGCAGCCCCTACAGGGAGGATGGCTACACCTTC. Translating gives CASSPYREDGYTF.

The chain carries TRBV5-5 and TRBJ2-3, with 11 bases fitting TRBD2. The J segment lost 5 bases and the V segment lost 7 bases, leaving 9 bases of the junction unmatched. CDR1 and CDR2 from the germline V gene are SGHKS and YYEKEE (reference sequence). The CDR3 runs to 15 residues. CDR3 protein: CASGPSGRSGDTQYF. In DNA form, the CDR3 reads TGTGCCAGCGGCCCTAGCGGGAGGTCCGGAGATACGCAGTATTTT. The full variable domain, with the rest looked up from reference TRBV5-5 and TRBJ2-3, is DAGVTQSPTHLIKTRGQQVTLRCSPISGHKSVSWYQQVLGQGPQFIFQYYEKEERGRGNFPDRFSARQFPNYSSELNVNALLLGDSALYLCASGPSGRSGDTQYFGPGTRLTVL.

The V and J genes are TRBV14 and TRBJ2-1; TRBD2 aligns across 9 bases. This CDR3 has 14 residues. Losses at the gene ends were 10 bases for V and 5 bases for J; bases not matched to a gene: 9. Germline V lookup: CDR1 SGHDN, CDR2 FVKESK. The CDR3 DNA is TGTGCCACCGCACTCTTAGCGGGGGACAATGAGCAGTTCTTC. This translates into CATALLAGDNEQFF.

The rearrangement links TRBV11-3 to TRBJ2-3, with 15 bases fitting TRBD2. This CDR3 is 16 amino acids long. Trimming at V came to 5 bases and at J to 4 bases, leaving 4 bases not matched to a gene. CDR1 and CDR2 from the germline V gene are SGHNT and YENEEA. CDR3 loop: CASSRGTSGRSDTQYF. The CDR3 bases are TGTGCCAGCAGCAGAGGGACTAGCGGGAGGTCAGATACGCAGTATTTT.

This sequence joins TRBV2 and TRBJ2-5; 9 bases match TRBD2. Unmatched junction bases numbered 12, after V lost 8 bases and J lost 5 bases. This CDR3 comprises 15 residues. CDR1 is SNHLY and CDR2 is FYNNEI in the germline V gene. CDR3 DNA sequence: TGTGCCAGCTCCAACCGGGTAGCGGGAGTCGAGACCCAGTACTTC. Protein: CASSNRVAGVETQYF.

The chain combines TRBV28 with TRBJ1-1; a possible D gene is TRBD1 (5 bases). The CDR3 runs 14 residues. Germline V CDR1 and CDR2: MDHEN, SYDVKM. The V gene lost 5 bases and the J gene lost 1 base, with 11 bases spanning the gap. CDR3 nucleotides: TGTGCCAGCAGTCCTGGGGGGTGGAACACTGAAGCTTTCTTT. It translates to CASSPGGWNTEAFF. Full variable domain (outside the CDR3, taken from reference TRBV28 and TRBJ1-1): DVKVTQSSRYLVKRTGEKVFLECVQDMDHENMFWYRQDPGLGLRLIYFSYDVKMKEKGDIPEGYSVSREKKERFSLILESASTNQTSMYLCASSPGGWNTEAFFGQGTRLTVV.

The rearrangement joins TRBV7-9 to TRBJ2-2, with D maybe TRBD2 (6 bases). This CDR3 spans 16 amino acids. V lost 0 bases and J lost 0, with 8 bases in between. CDR1 SEHNR and CDR2 FQNEAQ come from the germline V gene (reference sequence). CDR3 DNA: TGTGCCAGCAGCTTAGCGGGCGGGACGAACACCGGGGAGCTGTTTTTT. This sequence encodes CASSLAGGTNTGELFF.

The chain uses TRBV19 and TRBJ2-1; 12 bases match TRBD2. The CDR3 has 13 residues. Germline CDR1 and CDR2: LNHDA and SQIVND (reference sequence). Losses at the gene ends were 5 bases for V and 9 bases for J; bases not matched to a gene: 2. CDR3 sequence: CASSAGLAGEQFF. The CDR3 region has the DNA TGTGCCAGTAGTGCGGGACTAGCGGGTGAGCAGTTCTTC.